This T cell receptor (beta chain) is from a study of a mutant IDH1 vaccine in newly diagnosed glioma. Study-level information: Eight vaccine injections were given to patients in weeks 1, 3, 5, 7, 11, 15, 19 and 23.

Time point in this sample: week 23, last vaccination. Every vaccine dose comprised 300 ug of mutant IDH1 20-mer peptide plus topical imiquimod. TCRdb's copy holds only in-frame clones and misses some; the assay was immunoSEQ multiplex PCR. The sample contains around 40,000 clones, 60% to 85% of which appear only once. With regard to this clone: Antigen specificity is unknown.

The origin of this receptor is a woman aged 40 to 50 with glioma. Some clones in this sample may be carry-over from other donors' samples. The sequencing used PBMCs, collected from a glioma patient whose treatment included an IDH1 peptide vaccine.

The chain's CDR3 is CASSLWAGELFF. In DNA form, the CDR3 reads TGTGCCAGCAGCTTATGGGCCGGGGAGCTGTTTTTT. The rearrangement joins TRBV11-3 to TRBJ2-2, with D unclear. Deletions cut 2 bases from V and 6 bases from J, with 4 bases between. The germline V gene encodes CDR1 SGHNT and CDR2 YENEEA. This CDR3 has 12 amino acids.